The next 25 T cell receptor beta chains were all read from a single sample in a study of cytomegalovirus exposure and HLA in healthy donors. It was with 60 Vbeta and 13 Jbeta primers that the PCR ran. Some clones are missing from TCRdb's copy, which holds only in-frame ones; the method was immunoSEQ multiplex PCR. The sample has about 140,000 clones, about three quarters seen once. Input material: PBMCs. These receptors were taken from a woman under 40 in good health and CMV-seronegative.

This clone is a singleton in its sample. The CDR3 DNA reads as TGTGCCTGGAGTCGGGAGCGAACGGGGGAGCAGTTCTTC. This encodes CAWSRERTGEQFF. The chain has TRBV30 and TRBJ2-1; maybe TRBD2 (6 bases). The germline V and J ends were trimmed by 2 bases and 10 bases, with 15 bases remaining between them. This CDR3 comprises 13 residues. CDR1 GTSNPN and CDR2 SVGIG come from the germline V gene (reference sequence).

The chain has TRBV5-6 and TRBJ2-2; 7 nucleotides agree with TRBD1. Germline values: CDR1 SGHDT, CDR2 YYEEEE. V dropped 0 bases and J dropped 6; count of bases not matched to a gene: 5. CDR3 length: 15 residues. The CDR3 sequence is CASSLETGFAGELFF. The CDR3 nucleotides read TGTGCCAGCAGCTTGGAGACAGGGTTTGCCGGGGAGCTGTTTTTT.

The DNA for the CDR3 is TGTGCCAGCAGCTTAATTTCCCAGGAGGGGCAGTATTTT. Translated, it gives CASSLISQEGQYF. The rearrangement joins TRBV7-3 to TRBJ2-3, with D perhaps TRBD2 (6 bases). Trimming cost V 1 base and J 11 bases, with 13 bases left between them. Germline CDR1 is SGHTA and CDR2 is FQGTGA. The CDR3 sequence is 13 residues long. The full variable domain, completed using reference TRBV7-3 and TRBJ2-3, is GAGVSQTPSNKVTEKGKYVELRCDPISGHTALYWYRQSLGQGPEFLIYFQGTGAADDSGLPNDRFFAVRPEGSVSTLKIQRTERGDSAVYLCASSLISQEGQYFGPGTRLTVL.

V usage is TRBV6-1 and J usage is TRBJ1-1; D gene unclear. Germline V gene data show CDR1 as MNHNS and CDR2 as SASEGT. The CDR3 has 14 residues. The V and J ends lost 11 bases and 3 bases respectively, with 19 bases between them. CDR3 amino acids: CAACGLAPYTEAFF. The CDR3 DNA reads TGTGCCGCTTGCGGACTTGCCCCCTACACTGAAGCTTTCTTT.

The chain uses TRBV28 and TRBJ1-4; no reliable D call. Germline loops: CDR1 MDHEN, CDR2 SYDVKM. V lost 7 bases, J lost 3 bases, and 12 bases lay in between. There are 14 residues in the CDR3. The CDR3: CASTLRLPNEKLFF. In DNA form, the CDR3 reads TGTGCCAGCACCCTCAGGCTACCTAATGAAAAACTGTTTTTT.

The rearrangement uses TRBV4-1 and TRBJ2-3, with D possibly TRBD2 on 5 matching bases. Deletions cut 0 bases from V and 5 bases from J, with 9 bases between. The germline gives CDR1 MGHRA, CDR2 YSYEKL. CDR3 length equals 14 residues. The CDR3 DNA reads TGCGCCAGCAGCCAAGAGACGGCGGGAGATACGCAGTATTTT. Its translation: CASSQETAGDTQYF.

For the CDR3, the DNA is TGTGCCAGCAGCCGAACACGTGAAAAACTGTTTTTT. This codes for CASSRTREKLFF. The chain is built from TRBV28 and TRBJ1-4; no clear D. The CDR3 is 12 residues long. Between the trimmed V and J ends, which lost 6 bases and 7 bases, there was a span of 9 bases. Germline V lookup: CDR1 MDHEN, CDR2 SYDVKM.

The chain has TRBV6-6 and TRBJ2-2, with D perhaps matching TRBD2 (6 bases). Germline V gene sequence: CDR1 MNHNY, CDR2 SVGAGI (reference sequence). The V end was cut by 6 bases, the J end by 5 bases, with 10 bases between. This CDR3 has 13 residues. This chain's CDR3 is CASRGGRTGELFF. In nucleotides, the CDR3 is TGTGCCAGCAGGGGGGGAAGGACCGGGGAGCTGTTTTTT.

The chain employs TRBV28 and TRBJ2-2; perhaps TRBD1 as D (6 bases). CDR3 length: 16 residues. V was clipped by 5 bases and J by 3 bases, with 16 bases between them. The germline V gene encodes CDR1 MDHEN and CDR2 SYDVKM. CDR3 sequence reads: CASSGVARGYTGELFF. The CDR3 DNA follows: TGTGCCAGCAGTGGGGTCGCCAGGGGATACACCGGGGAGCTGTTTTTT.

This chain's CDR3 is CASRGGSYEQYV. For the CDR3, the DNA is TGTGCCAGCAGAGGAGGTTCCTACGAGCAGTACGTC. The chain combines TRBV6-5 with TRBJ2-7; a weak D match, TRBD2 (5 bases). Germline-derived CDR1 and CDR2 are MNHEY and SVGAGI. The CDR3 covers 12 residues. V shed 6 bases and J shed 1 base, with 7 bases lying between them.

This CDR3 reads CASAGMDYNEQFF. CDR3 nucleotides: TGTGCCAGCGCGGGGATGGATTACAATGAGCAGTTCTTC. This chain connects TRBV6-6 to TRBJ2-1; D might be TRBD2 (6 bases). Trimming shortened V by 8 bases and J by 4 bases, and 12 bases separated the two germline ends. Germline values: CDR1 MNHNY, CDR2 SVGAGI (reference sequence). This CDR3 has 13 residues.

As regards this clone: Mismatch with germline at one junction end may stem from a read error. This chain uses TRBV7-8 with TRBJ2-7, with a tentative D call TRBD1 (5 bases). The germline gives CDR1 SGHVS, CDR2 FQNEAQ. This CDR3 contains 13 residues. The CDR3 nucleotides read TGTTCCAGCAGGTTGGGGCAGGCCTACGAGCAGTACTTC. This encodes CSSRLGQAYEQYF. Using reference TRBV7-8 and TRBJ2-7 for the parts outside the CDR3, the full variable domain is GAGVSQSPRYKVAKRGQDVALRCDPISGHVSLFWYQQALGQGPEFLTYFQNEAQLDKSGLPSDRFFAERPEGSVSTLKIQRTQQEDSAVYLCSSRLGQAYEQYFGPGTRLTVT.

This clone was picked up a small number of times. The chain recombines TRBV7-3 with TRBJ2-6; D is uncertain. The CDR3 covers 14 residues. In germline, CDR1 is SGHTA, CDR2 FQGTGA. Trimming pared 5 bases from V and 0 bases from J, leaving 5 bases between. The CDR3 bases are TGTGCCAGCAGCGCTAGCTCTGGGGCCAACGTCCTGACTTTC. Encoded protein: CASSASSGANVLTF.

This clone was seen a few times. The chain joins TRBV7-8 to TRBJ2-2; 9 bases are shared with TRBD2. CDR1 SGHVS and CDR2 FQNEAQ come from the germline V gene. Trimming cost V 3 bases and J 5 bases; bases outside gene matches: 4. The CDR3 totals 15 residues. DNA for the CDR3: TGTGCCAGCAGCTTCTCTAGCGGGGTTACCGGGGAGCTGTTTTTT. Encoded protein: CASSFSSGVTGELFF.

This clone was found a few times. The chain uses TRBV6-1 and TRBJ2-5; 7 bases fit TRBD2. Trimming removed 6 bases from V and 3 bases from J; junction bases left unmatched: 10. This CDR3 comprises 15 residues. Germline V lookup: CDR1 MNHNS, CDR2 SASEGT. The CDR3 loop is CASRPRGLPEETQYF. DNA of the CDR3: TGTGCCAGCAGGCCCCGGGGACTACCTGAAGAGACCCAGTACTTC.

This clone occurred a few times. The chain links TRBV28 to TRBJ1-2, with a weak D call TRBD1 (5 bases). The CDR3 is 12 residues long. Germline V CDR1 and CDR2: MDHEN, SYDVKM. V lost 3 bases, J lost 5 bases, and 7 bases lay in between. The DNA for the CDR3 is TGTGCCAGCAGTTTTTCAGGGTATGGCTACACCTTC. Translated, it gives CASSFSGYGYTF.

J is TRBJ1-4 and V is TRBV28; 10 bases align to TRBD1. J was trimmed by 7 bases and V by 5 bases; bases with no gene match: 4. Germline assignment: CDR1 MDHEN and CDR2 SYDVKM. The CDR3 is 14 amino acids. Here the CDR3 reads CASSGDRGGEKLFF. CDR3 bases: TGTGCCAGCAGTGGGGACAGGGGAGGTGAAAAACTGTTTTTT.

In DNA form, the CDR3 reads TGTGCCAGCAGCCAAGATAGGCCAGGGCAAGAGACCCAGTACTTC. It yields the protein CASSQDRPGQETQYF. The chain recombines TRBV4-2 with TRBJ2-5, with a tentative D call TRBD1 (5 bases). Germline assignment: CDR1 LGHNA and CDR2 YNFKEQ. Trimming stripped 0 bases from V and 2 bases from J, with 10 bases between. This CDR3 comprises 15 residues.

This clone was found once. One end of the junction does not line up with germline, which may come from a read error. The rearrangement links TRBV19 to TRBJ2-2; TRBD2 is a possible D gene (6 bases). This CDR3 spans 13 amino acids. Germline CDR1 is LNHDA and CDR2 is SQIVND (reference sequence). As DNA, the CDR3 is TGTGCCAGTTCCCTAATGGGTAACGGGGGGCTGTTTTTT. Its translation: CASSLMGNGGLFF.

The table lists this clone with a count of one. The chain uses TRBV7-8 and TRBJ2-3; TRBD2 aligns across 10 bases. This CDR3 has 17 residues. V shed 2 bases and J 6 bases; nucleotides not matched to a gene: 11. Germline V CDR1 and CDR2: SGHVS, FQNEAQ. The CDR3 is CASSLFQIAGGGDTQYF. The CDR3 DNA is TGTGCCAGCAGCTTATTCCAGATAGCGGGGGGCGGGGATACGCAGTATTTT. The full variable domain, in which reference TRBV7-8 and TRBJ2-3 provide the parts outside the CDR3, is GAGVSQSPRYKVAKRGQDVALRCDPISGHVSLFWYQQALGQGPEFLTYFQNEAQLDKSGLPSDRFFAERPEGSVSTLKIQRTQQEDSAVYLCASSLFQIAGGGDTQYFGPGTRLTVL.

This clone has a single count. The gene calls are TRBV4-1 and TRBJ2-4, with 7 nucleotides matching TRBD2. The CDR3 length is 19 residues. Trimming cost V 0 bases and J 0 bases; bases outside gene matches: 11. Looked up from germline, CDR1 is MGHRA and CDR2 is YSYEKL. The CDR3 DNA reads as TGCGCCAGCAGCCAAGAGCGTGGGGCGGGGGAGCTAGCCAAAAACATTCAGTACTTC. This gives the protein CASSQERGAGELAKNIQYF.

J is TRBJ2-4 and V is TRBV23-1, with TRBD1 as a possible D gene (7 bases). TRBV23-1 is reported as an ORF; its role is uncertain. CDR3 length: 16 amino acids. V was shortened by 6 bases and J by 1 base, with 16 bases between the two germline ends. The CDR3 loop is CASSQTGTVAKNIQYF. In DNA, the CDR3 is TGCGCCAGCAGCCAGACAGGGACTGTGGCCAAAAACATTCAGTACTTC.

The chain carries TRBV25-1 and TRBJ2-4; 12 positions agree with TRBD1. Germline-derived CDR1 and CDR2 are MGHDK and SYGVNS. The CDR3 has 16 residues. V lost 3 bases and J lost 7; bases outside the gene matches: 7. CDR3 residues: CASSDPGTGGRNIQYF. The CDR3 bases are TGTGCCAGCAGTGACCCCGGGACAGGGGGCCGGAACATTCAGTACTTC.

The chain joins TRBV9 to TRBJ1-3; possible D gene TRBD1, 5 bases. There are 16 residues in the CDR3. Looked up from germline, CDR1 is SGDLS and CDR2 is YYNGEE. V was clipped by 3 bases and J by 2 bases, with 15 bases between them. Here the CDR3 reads CASSATTGSAGNTIYF. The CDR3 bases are TGTGCCAGCAGCGCGACAACAGGTAGTGCTGGAAACACCATATATTTT.

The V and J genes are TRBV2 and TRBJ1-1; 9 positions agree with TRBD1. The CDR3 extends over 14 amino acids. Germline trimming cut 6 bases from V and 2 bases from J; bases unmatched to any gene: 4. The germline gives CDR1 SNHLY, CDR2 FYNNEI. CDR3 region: CASSRGQGNTEAFF. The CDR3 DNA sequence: TGTGCCAGCAGCCGGGGACAGGGCAACACTGAAGCTTTCTTT.